Each of the 17 T cell receptor beta chains below was sequenced from the same sample in a study of T-cell reconstitution after alpha-beta-depleted transplantation in children. It was with unique molecular identifiers that the TCRbeta library was prepared. MiXCR was run by TCRdb on the PCR reads, yielding one entry per CDR3 protein. The table lists some 600,000 distinct CDR3 sequences, roughly 13% of them singletons. The material sequenced was PBMCs, mostly from graft donor cells, taken 360 days after TCRalphabeta/CD19-depleted stem cell transplant. These receptors were taken from a male patient younger than 18 who had a stem cell transplant for acute myeloid leukemia, so the T cells may come from the graft donor.

This clonotype was recorded a few times. The chain couples TRBV15 to TRBJ2-1; the D gene is possibly TRBD2 (5 bases). The V gene lost 1 base and the J gene lost 1 base, with 14 bases spanning the gap. The germline CDR1 and CDR2 sequences are LNHNV and YYDKDF (reference sequence). The CDR3 contains 17 residues. The CDR3 DNA reads as TGTGCCACCAGCAGAGGGGGTCTAGCTGATTCCTACAATGAGCAGTTCTTC. Protein sequence: CATSRGGLADSYNEQFF.

The chain joins TRBV6-1 to TRBJ2-3; a possible D gene is TRBD2 (6 bases). Trimming removed 7 bases from V and 2 bases from J, with 16 bases in between. The CDR3 is 15 residues long. Germline V gene data show CDR1 as MNHNS and CDR2 as SASEGT. The CDR3 region has the DNA TGTGCCAGCACCCCGGGGGTTATTAACACAGATACGCAGTATTTT. It codes for CASTPGVINTDTQYF.

This clonotype was counted between two and nine times. The rearrangement links TRBV7-2 to TRBJ2-3; D is unresolved. Per the germline V gene, CDR1 is SGHTA and CDR2 is FQGNSA. Trimming left V 0 bases short and J 2 bases short, with 9 bases between. This CDR3 comprises 15 residues. CDR3 bases: TGTGCCAGCAGCTTAGCGTGGCGGAACACAGATACGCAGTATTTT. As protein: CASSLAWRNTDTQYF.

The V and J genes are TRBV6-2 or TRBV6-3 and TRBJ2-1; TRBD2 aligns across 8 bases. Germline V gene data show CDR1 as MNHEY and CDR2 as SVGEGT. There are 17 residues in the CDR3. V trimming: 8 bases; J trimming: 1 base; junction bases outside the gene matches: 13. In DNA form, the CDR3 reads TGTGCCAGCTTCCCCTGGGGTAGCGGGATTTCCTACAATGAGCAGTTCTTC. This sequence encodes CASFPWGSGISYNEQFF.

This chain joins TRBV7-9 and TRBJ2-7, with 11 bases lining up with TRBD2. The CDR3 contains 14 residues. The germline gives CDR1 SEHNR, CDR2 FQNEAQ (reference sequence). Unmatched junction bases numbered 5, after V lost 8 bases and J lost 2 bases. The CDR3 loop is CASLGTSGPYEQYF. The CDR3 DNA follows: TGTGCCAGCCTCGGGACTAGCGGACCCTACGAGCAGTACTTC.

In its sample, this clonotype was seen a few times. The gene calls are TRBV9 and TRBJ1-2; D gene ambiguous. Germline V gives CDR1 SGDLS, CDR2 YYNGEE. The V and J ends lost 7 bases and 0 bases respectively, with 10 bases between them. This CDR3 region has 13 residues. CDR3: CASARRTNYGYTF. DNA of the CDR3: TGTGCCAGCGCCCGCCGGACTAACTATGGCTACACCTTC. Variable domain in full (rest from reference TRBV9 and TRBJ1-2): DSGVTQTPKHLITATGQRVTLRCSPRSGDLSVYWYQQSLDQGLQFLIQYYNGEERAKGNILERFSAQQFPDLHSELNLSSLELGDSALYFCASARRTNYGYTFGSGTRLTVV.

This clonotype has just a few counts. This chain connects TRBV5-1 to TRBJ2-7; 11 bases map to TRBD2. Germline CDR1 and CDR2: SGHRS and YFSETQ. V shed 0 bases, J shed 6 bases, and the junction held 8 bases outside the gene matches. This CDR3 is built from 16 residues. CDR3 in amino acids: CASSLELAGGSSEQYF. The DNA of the CDR3 is TGCGCCAGCAGCTTGGAGCTAGCGGGAGGTTCTTCCGAGCAGTACTTC.

J is TRBJ2-3 and V is TRBV18, with D maybe TRBD1 (5 bases). V was clipped by 6 bases and J by 2 bases, with 12 bases between them. The CDR3 has 14 amino acids. The V gene's germline CDR1 is KGHSH and CDR2 LQKENI. The CDR3 loop is CASSLRVATDTQYF. CDR3 nucleotide sequence: TGTGCCAGCTCCCTCAGGGTTGCCACAGATACGCAGTATTTT.

The chain links TRBV12-3 or TRBV12-4 to TRBJ2-1, with 15 bases identical to TRBD2. The J segment lost 7 bases and the V segment lost 5 bases, leaving 9 bases of the junction unmatched. This CDR3 has 17 residues. CDR3 sequence reads: CASSAARGLAGGNEQFF. DNA of the CDR3: TGTGCCAGCAGTGCCGCCAGGGGACTAGCGGGAGGAAATGAGCAGTTCTTC.

This clonotype was seen ten or more times. The CDR3, as DNA: TGTGCCAGCAAACTAGTACCGGGGCAGTTCTTC. It is translated as CASKLVPGQFF. The gene calls are TRBV12-3 or TRBV12-4 and TRBJ2-1; maybe TRBD2 (5 bases). This CDR3 spans 11 amino acids. The germline V and J ends were trimmed by 7 bases and 12 bases, with 13 bases remaining between them.

This clonotype was counted a few times. This chain uses TRBV4-2 with TRBJ2-1, with 11 bases lining up with TRBD2. CDR1 LGHNA and CDR2 YNFKEQ come from the germline V gene. V was clipped by 4 bases and J by 2 bases; unmatched bases: 10. This CDR3 region has 18 residues. The CDR3, as DNA: TGTGCCAGCAGCCGGGTTAACGGGACTAGCGGAACCTACAATGAGCAGTTCTTC. Its protein product is CASSRVNGTSGTYNEQFF.

Ten or more counts support this clonotype. The chain uses TRBV7-2 and TRBJ2-2, with D uncertain. V gave up 5 bases and J gave up 4 bases, with 11 bases separating them. This CDR3 is 14 amino acids long. CDR1 is SGHTA, CDR2 FQGNSA, per germline. CDR3 protein: CASSATFGTGELFF. CDR3 bases: TGTGCCAGCAGCGCGACCTTTGGCACCGGGGAGCTGTTTTTT.

The chain joins TRBV6-2 or TRBV6-3 to TRBJ1-5; unclear D gene. Germline V lookup: CDR1 MNHEY, CDR2 SVGEGT. The CDR3 runs 15 residues. With 0 bases removed from V and 7 bases from J, the gap between germline ends came to 13 bases. The CDR3 coding sequence is TGTGCCAGCAGTTACTCTTTCCCCTCACGGCAGCCCCAGCATTTT. The encoded protein is CASSYSFPSRQPQHF.

There are a few counts of this clonotype. The gene calls are TRBV7-8 and TRBJ2-7, with D possibly TRBD1 on 5 matching bases. Germline V gives CDR1 SGHVS, CDR2 FQNEAQ. The CDR3 covers 14 residues. V lost 3 bases to trimming and J lost 7 bases, with 16 bases between them. Here the CDR3 DNA reads TGTGCCAGCAGCTTTCAAGGGGTCCTCGGGGAGCAGTACTTC. Protein: CASSFQGVLGEQYF. Drawing the rest from reference TRBV7-8 and TRBJ2-7, the complete variable domain is GAGVSQSPRYKVAKRGQDVALRCDPISGHVSLFWYQQALGQGPEFLTYFQNEAQLDKSGLPSDRFFAERPEGSVSTLKIQRTQQEDSAVYLCASSFQGVLGEQYFGPGTRLTVT.

A few counts support this clonotype. This chain connects TRBV7-2 to TRBJ2-7; TRBD2 matches at 9 bases. Germline CDR1 and CDR2: SGHTA and FQGNSA. The CDR3 has 17 amino acids. V was pared by 0 bases and J by 0 bases, with 6 bases of the junction left unmatched. The CDR3 loop reads CASSLAWTSERSYEQYF. DNA for the CDR3: TGTGCCAGCAGCTTAGCCTGGACTAGCGAGCGCTCCTACGAGCAGTACTTC.

This clonotype was detected a few times. The chain employs TRBV7-9 and TRBJ2-7, with TRBD2 matching over 7 bases. The germline gives CDR1 SEHNR, CDR2 FQNEAQ (reference sequence). CDR3 length: 12 amino acids. Trimming removed 8 bases from V and 3 bases from J; junction bases left unmatched: 4. CDR3: CASGAGNYEQYF. The CDR3 DNA reads TGTGCCAGCGGAGCGGGGAACTACGAGCAGTACTTC.

This clonotype was seen more than once but under ten times. V usage is TRBV5-1 and J usage is TRBJ2-1, with D possibly TRBD1 on 7 matching bases. V lost 5 bases, J lost 7 bases, and 19 bases lay in between. Germline lookup yields CDR1 SGHRS and CDR2 YFSETQ. The CDR3 runs to 15 residues. CDR3 in DNA: TGCGCCAGCAGTCTGGTGGAGGGGGCGCGAAATGAGCAGTTCTTC. This translates into CASSLVEGARNEQFF.